This entry lists 26 T cell receptor beta chains sequenced from one sample in a study of human T cells and chemical hapten exposure. Time point meaning: patch test 2, 6 weeks after DPC sensitization. The treatment here: therapeutic diphenylcyclopropenone sensitization with weekly scalp DPC. Via MiXCR, TCRdb re-called the RACE reads, giving one row per CDR3 protein. The data show 95,000 or so distinct CDR3 sequences, over 9.5% seen once. Sequenced material: whole blood, taken in connection with sensitization to the hapten diphenylcyclopropenone (DPC). All receptors derive from a middle-aged woman with alopecia areata. Some clones in this sample may be carry-over from other donors' samples.

This clonotype was detected ten times or more. This rearrangement joins TRBV7-9 to TRBJ2-2; 7 nucleotides align to TRBD1. Germline V gene sequence: CDR1 SEHNR, CDR2 FQNEAQ (reference sequence). The CDR3 has 15 residues. Trimming took 5 bases from V and 4 from J; bases not matched to a gene: 7. The CDR3 DNA reads TGTGCCAGCAGCCCCAGGGACAGTCCCACCGGGGAGCTGTTTTTT. Translating it yields CASSPRDSPTGELFF. Looking up the rest from reference TRBV7-9 and TRBJ2-2 gives the full variable domain: DTGVSQNPRHKITKRGQNVTFRCDPISEHNRLYWYRQTLGQGPEFLTYFQNEAQLEKSRLLSDRFSAERPKGSFSTLEIQRTEQGDSAMYLCASSPRDSPTGELFFGEGSRLTVL.

This chain joins TRBV12-3 or TRBV12-4 and TRBJ1-5; D possibly corresponds to TRBD1 (5 bases). V was cut by 3 bases and J by 6 bases, with 12 bases left in between. This CDR3 spans 14 amino acids. CDR3 amino acids: CASSLRQSSQPQHF. Written as DNA, the CDR3 is TGTGCCAGCAGTTTGAGACAGTCAAGTCAGCCCCAGCATTTT.

This sequence joins TRBV12-3 or TRBV12-4 and TRBJ2-3; TRBD1 matches 7 bases. The trim removed 6 bases at V and 5 bases at J, leaving 11 bases unmatched. The CDR3 runs 15 residues. In DNA form, the CDR3 reads TGTGCCAGCAGCCTTGGGACAGCAATCCAAGATACGCAGTATTTT. Translation: CASSLGTAIQDTQYF.

The chain carries TRBV6-5 and TRBJ2-3; maybe TRBD1 (7 bases). The CDR3 has 14 amino acids. The germline V gene has CDR1 MNHEY and CDR2 SVGAGI. V lost 7 bases, J lost 6 bases, and 17 bases lay in between. For the CDR3, the DNA is TGTGCCAGCACTTCGGGGGTAGGGGGCGATACGCAGTATTTT. Amino acids: CASTSGVGGDTQYF.

This clonotype was seen repeatedly, ten times or more. The chain employs TRBV18 and TRBJ1-3, with 7 bases that match TRBD1. With V trimmed by 4 bases and J by 1 base, 4 bases remained unmatched. Germline V CDR1 and CDR2: KGHSH, LQKENI. The CDR3 contains 15 residues. CDR3 DNA: TGTGCCAGCTCACTCGACAGGGTGTCTGGAAACACCATATATTTT. This translates into CASSLDRVSGNTIYF. Full variable domain (missing parts from reference TRBV18 and TRBJ1-3): NAGVMQNPRHLVRRRGQEARLRCSPMKGHSHVYWYRQLPEEGLKFMVYLQKENIIDESGMPKERFSAEFPKEGPSILRIQQVVRGDSAAYFCASSLDRVSGNTIYFGEGSWLTVV.

This clonotype appeared many times. V usage is TRBV3-1 and J usage is TRBJ2-2; tentative D call: TRBD1 (5 bases). Deletions cut 1 base from V and 3 bases from J, with 15 bases between. CDR1 LGHDT and CDR2 YNNKEL come from the germline V gene (reference sequence). The CDR3 loop spans 17 amino acids. CDR3 coding DNA: TGTGCCAGCAGCCAAGTTGGGGCTGGCGGCTACACCGGGGAGCTGTTTTTT. It translates to CASSQVGAGGYTGELFF. The variable domain in full, with the rest retrieved from reference TRBV3-1 and TRBJ2-2, is DTAVSQTPKYLVTQMGNDKSIKCEQNLGHDTMYWYKQDSKKFLKIMFSYNNKELIINETVPNRFSPKSPDKAHLNLHINSLELGDSAVYFCASSQVGAGGYTGELFFGEGSRLTVL.

The chain joins TRBV6-2 or TRBV6-3 to TRBJ2-7; 7 nucleotides agree with TRBD1. Trimming took 2 bases from V and 7 from J; bases not matched to a gene: 11. The CDR3 runs to 15 residues. The germline CDR1 and CDR2 sequences are MNHEY and SVGEGT. As DNA, the CDR3 is TGTGCCAGCAGTTACAGACAGGGAAGGGGCGGTGAGCAGTACTTC. Protein: CASSYRQGRGGEQYF.

In its sample, this clonotype was seen many times. This chain uses TRBV19 with TRBJ2-1; TRBD1 agrees at 9 bases. The CDR3 length is 15 residues. Trimming removed 3 bases from V and 7 bases from J; junction bases left unmatched: 7. CDR1 is LNHDA, CDR2 SQIVND, per germline (reference sequence). DNA for the CDR3: TGTGCCAGTAGTATCGGGAAACAGGGGGCGAATGAGCAGTTCTTC. This sequence encodes CASSIGKQGANEQFF.

The table lists this clonotype with many counts. The chain carries TRBV9 and TRBJ1-5; TRBD1 matches at 9 bases. The V and J ends lost 3 bases and 7 bases, in that order; junction bases with no gene match: 5. CDR1 SGDLS and CDR2 YYNGEE come from the germline V gene. This CDR3 comprises 14 residues. The CDR3 DNA reads TGTGCCAGCAGCGGGCCGGGACAGGGACAGCCCCAGCATTTT. As protein: CASSGPGQGQPQHF. The entire variable domain, with the rest obtained from reference TRBV9 and TRBJ1-5, is as follows: DSGVTQTPKHLITATGQRVTLRCSPRSGDLSVYWYQQSLDQGLQFLIQYYNGEERAKGNILERFSAQQFPDLHSELNLSSLELGDSALYFCASSGPGQGQPQHFGDGTRLSIL.

To note about this clonotype: The germline gene is not matched at one end of the junction; a read error may be the cause. The chain combines TRBV15 with TRBJ1-2; D not certain. Germline CDR1 and CDR2: LNHNV and YYDKDF (reference sequence). CDR3 size: 16 residues. The CDR3 protein is CATIRDSTANRYGYTF. The CDR3 nucleotides read TGTGCCACCATCAGAGATTCGACTGCCAACCGCTATGGCTACACCTTC.

This clonotype showed up many times. The chain employs TRBV28 and TRBJ2-4; 11 bases match TRBD2. Germline loops: CDR1 MDHEN, CDR2 SYDVKM. J lost 6 bases, V lost 5 bases, and 12 bases had no gene match. This CDR3 has 17 residues. The CDR3 sequence: CASSPNSGRALGNIQYF. The CDR3 region has the DNA TGTGCCAGCAGTCCGAATAGCGGGAGGGCCCTCGGAAACATTCAGTACTTC.

The chain couples TRBV3-1 to TRBJ1-6; the match to TRBD1 covers 7 bases. V shed 4 bases and J 5 bases; nucleotides not matched to a gene: 2. Germline CDR1 reads LGHDT; CDR2 reads YNNKEL (reference sequence). The CDR3 has 14 residues. The CDR3 region has the DNA TGTGCCAGCAGCCTACAGGGGCATAATTCACCCCTCCACTTT. This gives the protein CASSLQGHNSPLHF.

Only a few counts were recorded for this clonotype. The genes are TRBV28 and TRBJ2-5, with D possibly TRBD1 on 6 matching bases. V dropped 10 bases and J dropped 2 bases, with 14 bases sitting between them. CDR1 and CDR2 from the germline V gene are MDHEN and SYDVKM. This CDR3 region has 13 residues. DNA of the CDR3: TGTGCCATCCAAAACAGGGAACAAGAGACCCAGTACTTC. Encoded protein: CAIQNREQETQYF.

The rearrangement uses TRBV7-2 and TRBJ2-7, with D perhaps matching TRBD2 (5 bases). The CDR3 runs to 16 residues. The germline gives CDR1 SGHTA, CDR2 FQGNSA. V was trimmed by 5 bases and J by 6 bases, leaving 23 bases between them. Here the CDR3 reads CASSRGGTIRTAEQYF. In DNA, the CDR3 is TGTGCCAGCAGCCGAGGAGGCACAATCCGTACCGCCGAGCAGTACTTC.

This clonotype was seen at least ten times. The chain's CDR3 is CASSERLAGISGANVLTF. The DNA of the CDR3 is TGTGCCAGCAGCGAGCGACTAGCGGGGATCTCTGGGGCCAACGTCCTGACTTTC. The chain links TRBV7-8 to TRBJ2-6; 11 nucleotides line up with TRBD2. Germline CDR1 is SGHVS and CDR2 is FQNEAQ. CDR3 length equals 18 residues. V trimming: 5 bases; J trimming: 0 bases; junction bases outside the gene matches: 6. Variable domain in full (rest from reference TRBV7-8 and TRBJ2-6): GAGVSQSPRYKVAKRGQDVALRCDPISGHVSLFWYQQALGQGPEFLTYFQNEAQLDKSGLPSDRFFAERPEGSVSTLKIQRTQQEDSAVYLCASSERLAGISGANVLTFGAGSRLTVL.

This clonotype was picked up a small number of times. CDR3 region: CASSQDLWRPTEAFF. CDR3 DNA: TGCGCCAGCAGCCAAGATCTGTGGAGACCCACTGAAGCTTTCTTT. V and J are TRBV4-1 and TRBJ1-1, with D unclear. CDR1 and CDR2 (germline): MGHRA, YSYEKL. The CDR3 is 15 amino acids. The V end was cut by 0 bases, the J end by 4 bases, with 12 bases between.

A few counts support this clonotype. The chain recombines TRBV19 with TRBJ2-2; D unclear. V was pared by 7 bases and J by 2 bases, with 11 bases between. The CDR3 runs to 14 residues. Germline values: CDR1 LNHDA, CDR2 SQIVND (reference sequence). CDR3 residues: CASTERANTGELFF. CDR3 DNA: TGTGCCAGTACGGAACGGGCAAACACCGGGGAGCTGTTTTTT.

This clonotype was picked up a small number of times. This rearrangement joins TRBV6-6 to TRBJ1-1, with a tentative D call TRBD1 (5 bases). Germline lookup yields CDR1 MNHNY and CDR2 SVGAGI (reference sequence). Trimming took 7 bases from V and 2 from J, leaving 23 bases between them. The CDR3 sequence is 17 residues long. CDR3 coding DNA: TGTGCCAGCACGCGTCCCGGGACCGGGGTTCGAAACACTGAAGCTTTCTTT. Residues: CASTRPGTGVRNTEAFF.

The rearrangement uses TRBV29-1 and TRBJ2-4; 7 bases align to TRBD2. Germline V lookup: CDR1 SQVTM, CDR2 ANQGSEA. This CDR3 region has 11 residues. V shed 7 bases, J shed 9 bases, and the junction held 6 bases outside the gene matches. The CDR3 loop reads CSGSTSAIQYF. CDR3 bases: TGCAGCGGATCCACTAGCGCCATTCAGTACTTC.

The V call is TRBV11-2, the J call TRBJ2-3, with 15 bases identical to TRBD2. Germline V lookup: CDR1 SGHAT, CDR2 FQNNGV. Losses at the gene ends were 5 bases for V and 5 bases for J; bases not matched to a gene: 8. The CDR3 has 17 amino acids. This CDR3 reads CASSPYGLAGGRDTQYF. CDR3 nucleotide sequence: TGTGCCAGCAGCCCGTACGGACTAGCGGGGGGGCGAGATACGCAGTATTTT.

This clonotype came up a few times. The J gene is TRBJ1-3, the V gene TRBV30; D remains unclear. The V end lost 3 bases, the J end lost 0 bases, and 15 bases lay between the germline ends. The germline CDR1 and CDR2 sequences are GTSNPN and SVGIG (reference sequence). This CDR3 has 16 amino acids. This CDR3 reads CAWRVRVPSSGNTIYF. CDR3 bases: TGTGCCTGGAGGGTAAGGGTCCCGAGCTCTGGAAACACCATATATTTT.

The chain combines TRBV12-3 or TRBV12-4 with TRBJ2-5, with D perhaps matching TRBD1 (5 bases). The CDR3 has 16 amino acids. The ends were cut back, 1 base at V and 2 bases at J, with 14 bases in the middle. CDR3 DNA: TGTGCCAGCAGTTTAGGGGGCCTAACAGGACAAGAGACCCAGTACTTC. It specifies CASSLGGLTGQETQYF.

Concerning this clonotype itself: A much larger clone sits a single nucleotide away, making a read error possible. The chain carries TRBV6-5 and TRBJ2-1; 12 bases match TRBD2. The germline V gene encodes CDR1 MNHEY and CDR2 SVGAGI. CDR3 size: 15 residues. CDR3 DNA sequence: TGTACCAGCAGCAAAGGGACTAGCGGGTACAATGAGCAGTTCTTC. Translating gives CTSSKGTSGYNEQFF.

In this sample, this clonotype turned up many times. The chain links TRBV7-2 to TRBJ2-2; D gene uncertain. CDR3 length: 13 amino acids. With 5 bases removed from V and 4 bases from J, the gap between germline ends came to 8 bases. Germline values: CDR1 SGHTA, CDR2 FQGNSA. The CDR3 DNA sequence: TGTGCCAGCAGCACCTCGGGCACCGGGGAGCTGTTTTTT. Translation: CASSTSGTGELFF.

This clonotype was observed a few times. The V call is TRBV20-1, the J call TRBJ2-6; 7 bases are a match to TRBD2. CDR3 size: 17 residues. CDR1 and CDR2 from the germline V gene are DFQATT and SNEGSKA (reference sequence). The V gene end was trimmed by 0 bases and the J gene end by 2 bases; junction bases not matched to a gene: 7. CDR3 sequence: CSARDPLAGAGANVLTF. In DNA form, the CDR3 reads TGCAGTGCTAGAGATCCTTTGGCGGGAGCTGGGGCCAACGTCCTGACTTTC.

In this sample, this clonotype turned up many times. This chain uses TRBV30 with TRBJ1-4; 11 bases are shared with TRBD1. The CDR3 covers 17 residues. Germline loops: CDR1 GTSNPN, CDR2 SVGIG (reference sequence). With 2 bases clipped from V and 0 bases from J, the junction kept 5 bases outside the gene matches. DNA of the CDR3: TGTGCCTGGAGTAGGACAGGGGGCATAGCAACTAATGAAAAACTGTTTTTT. It is translated as CAWSRTGGIATNEKLFF.